The present TCR beta chain was sequenced within a study of T cells in Graves' hyperthyroidism and ophthalmopathy. Study results and limitations: Blood also carried most thyroid clonotypes expanded above 0.001.

Amplification of TCR beta CDR3 regions was performed using RNA transcripts as template. Carried out on the TCR CDR3, a first-round RT-PCR used the HTBI primer set. TCRdb passed the multiplex PCR reads through MiXCR, listing each CDR3 protein once. The sample has a few hundred thousand distinct CDR3 sequences, around 14% seen once; the top ten hold 5.5% to 7.5%. Diagnostic assessment was based on clinical symptoms, serum thyroxine and TRAb, thyroid ultrasound and orbital computed tomography. With respect to this clonotype: Its antigen is undetermined.

The specimen sequenced was blood. The receptor was isolated from a young woman with Graves' hyperthyroidism that later progressed to Graves' ophthalmopathy.

For the CDR3, the DNA is TGTGCCAGCAGTATGACAGGACACGAGCAGTACTTC. Its protein product is CASSMTGHEQYF. This rearrangement joins TRBV27 to TRBJ2-7; a weak D match, TRBD1 (6 bases). The CDR3 covers 12 residues. Trimming removed 5 bases from V and 5 bases from J, with 10 bases in between. Germline-derived CDR1 and CDR2 are MNHEY and SMNVEV (reference sequence).